The entry below gives a single T cell receptor beta chain sequence along with its context. This record comes from a study of blood T cell repertoires in COVID-19. Overall study context: Sites across the United States, Italy and Spain contributed samples from acute and convalescent COVID-19. T cells, B-cell-depleted T cells, or PBMCs supplied cDNA or gDNA.

As originally analysed: The authors estimated nucleated cell counts from reference gene primer amplification. Produced via immunoSEQ multiplex PCR; TCRdb's table is partial and in-frame only. That table furnishes V, J and clone size, whereas the DNA furnished D and trimming. The repertoire holds 100,000 to 150,000 clones, with nearly 70% as singletons. Looked up from germline, CDR1 is GTSNPN and CDR2 is SVGIG (reference sequence). V dropped 3 bases and J dropped 5 bases, with 16 bases sitting between them. CDR3 size: 14 residues. The receptor was derived from an older woman with acute or convalescent COVID-19. Sequencing was carried out using peripheral blood. The V and J genes are TRBV30 and TRBJ1-1, with D uncertain. In DNA form, the CDR3 reads TGTGCCTGGAGCGCAACGTGGGGAGGTACTGAAGCTTTCTTT. Amino acid sequence: CAWSATWGGTEAFF.